This passage covers 8 T cell receptor beta chains from one sample sequenced in a study of early T cells in non-severe SARS-CoV-2 infection. TCRdb passed the 5' RACE reads through MiXCR, listing each CDR3 protein once. The sample consists of approximately 66,000 distinct CDR3 sequences, less than 15% of them appearing once. Source material: whole blood. Receptors were obtained from an adult who was a healthcare worker with PCR-confirmed SARS-CoV-2 infection or an uninfected control (not recorded which).

This clonotype was recorded a few times. V and J are TRBV6-6 and TRBJ1-5; D possibly corresponds to TRBD1 (6 bases). The V and J ends lost 4 bases and 5 bases respectively, with 15 bases between them. This CDR3 has 15 residues. CDR1 is MNHNY, CDR2 SVGAGI, per germline (reference sequence). CDR3: CASSFGQFGYQPQHF. The CDR3, as DNA: TGTGCCAGCAGTTTCGGACAGTTTGGGTATCAGCCCCAGCATTTT.

The chain has TRBV20-1 and TRBJ2-1; possibly TRBD2 for D (6 bases). With 0 bases removed from V and 0 bases from J, the gap between germline ends came to 12 bases. Germline CDR1 is DFQATT and CDR2 is SNEGSKA (reference sequence). This CDR3 contains 16 residues. The CDR3: CSARDHSGPSYNEQFF. Here the CDR3 DNA reads TGCAGTGCTAGAGATCATAGCGGACCCTCCTACAATGAGCAGTTCTTC.

This clonotype came up a few times. This chain joins TRBV2 and TRBJ2-7, with 7 positions matching TRBD1. The V gene end was trimmed by 8 bases and the J gene end by 1 base; junction bases not matched to a gene: 5. Per the germline V gene, CDR1 is SNHLY and CDR2 is FYNNEI. This CDR3 comprises 13 residues. CDR3 loop: CASLWTGSYEQYF. The CDR3 bases are TGTGCCAGCCTATGGACAGGATCCTACGAGCAGTACTTC.

The table lists this clonotype with a few counts. This chain links TRBV25-1 with TRBJ2-5; TRBD2 might be the D (5 bases). Germline-derived CDR1 and CDR2 are MGHDK and SYGVNS. Trimming removed 2 bases from V and 4 bases from J, with 8 bases in between. The CDR3 runs 13 residues. The CDR3 DNA sequence: TGTGCCAGCAGTGAACCGGGGTTAGAGACCCAGTACTTC. Translation: CASSEPGLETQYF.

CDR3 residues: CASSLTGGSYGYTF. CDR3 DNA: TGCGCCAGCAGCTTGACAGGGGGGAGCTATGGCTACACCTTC. The chain joins TRBV5-1 to TRBJ1-2, with 8 bases matching TRBD1. The J segment lost 4 bases and the V segment lost 1 base, leaving 3 bases of the junction unmatched. This CDR3 comprises 14 residues. The germline V gene has CDR1 SGHRS and CDR2 YFSETQ. Based on the CDR3 plus reference TRBV5-1 and TRBJ1-2, the full variable domain is KAGVTQTPRYLIKTRGQQVTLSCSPISGHRSVSWYQQTPGQGLQFLFEYFSETQRNKGNFPGRFSGRQFSNSRSEMNVSTLELGDSALYLCASSLTGGSYGYTFGSGTRLTVV.

In its sample, this clonotype was seen many times. V and J are TRBV29-1 and TRBJ1-6; 7 bases line up with TRBD1. The CDR3 covers 14 residues. CDR1 SQVTM and CDR2 ANQGSEA come from the germline V gene. V lost 6 bases and J lost 5; bases outside the gene matches: 7. CDR3 amino acids: CSVRTGTDNSPLHF. The CDR3 bases are TGCAGCGTCCGCACCGGGACAGATAATTCACCCCTCCACTTT.

This clonotype was seen a few times. This chain uses TRBV18 with TRBJ2-1; 7 bases are shared with TRBD2. The length of the CDR3 is 15 residues. V gave up 5 bases and J gave up 3 bases; unmatched junction bases: 7. Germline V gene lookup returns CDR1 KGHSH and CDR2 LQKENI. As DNA, the CDR3 is TGTGCCAGCTCAAGGGGCCTAGCGGTCTACAATGAGCAGTTCTTC. This codes for CASSRGLAVYNEQFF.

This clonotype was counted only a few times. The chain carries TRBV7-9 and TRBJ1-1; unclear D gene. This CDR3 spans 13 amino acids. Germline V gene sequence: CDR1 SEHNR, CDR2 FQNEAQ (reference sequence). V lost 5 bases and J 6 bases, leaving 13 bases between the germline ends. Here the CDR3 reads CASSPRVKAEAFF. Written as DNA, the CDR3 is TGTGCCAGCAGCCCACGGGTCAAGGCTGAAGCTTTCTTT.